This TCR beta chain stems from a study of T cell responses to AZD1222 COVID-19 vaccine. Comments on this clone: Its cognate antigen is unknown.

Study findings and constraints: CD4 TCRs covered the whole spike, strongest at regions 160-218 and 743-854. Spike-specific TCR depth and breadth grew after two AZD1222 doses.

The repertoire was sequenced with immunoSEQ multiplex PCR; TCRdb's copy has only in-frame clones and lacks some. The sample holds roughly 70,000 clones, less than 85% seen once. The germline CDR1 and CDR2 sequences are ENHRY and SYGVKD. CDR3 length: 15 residues. This chain joins TRBV10-3 and TRBJ1-1; TRBD1 aligns across 9 bases. The TCR was taken from an adult in good health. This specimen was peripheral blood, taken on day 0 of MenACWY control vaccination. The chain's CDR3 is CASGRTGARGTEAFF. Here the CDR3 DNA reads TGTGCGTCCGGGAGGACAGGGGCGAGGGGCACTGAAGCTTTCTTT.